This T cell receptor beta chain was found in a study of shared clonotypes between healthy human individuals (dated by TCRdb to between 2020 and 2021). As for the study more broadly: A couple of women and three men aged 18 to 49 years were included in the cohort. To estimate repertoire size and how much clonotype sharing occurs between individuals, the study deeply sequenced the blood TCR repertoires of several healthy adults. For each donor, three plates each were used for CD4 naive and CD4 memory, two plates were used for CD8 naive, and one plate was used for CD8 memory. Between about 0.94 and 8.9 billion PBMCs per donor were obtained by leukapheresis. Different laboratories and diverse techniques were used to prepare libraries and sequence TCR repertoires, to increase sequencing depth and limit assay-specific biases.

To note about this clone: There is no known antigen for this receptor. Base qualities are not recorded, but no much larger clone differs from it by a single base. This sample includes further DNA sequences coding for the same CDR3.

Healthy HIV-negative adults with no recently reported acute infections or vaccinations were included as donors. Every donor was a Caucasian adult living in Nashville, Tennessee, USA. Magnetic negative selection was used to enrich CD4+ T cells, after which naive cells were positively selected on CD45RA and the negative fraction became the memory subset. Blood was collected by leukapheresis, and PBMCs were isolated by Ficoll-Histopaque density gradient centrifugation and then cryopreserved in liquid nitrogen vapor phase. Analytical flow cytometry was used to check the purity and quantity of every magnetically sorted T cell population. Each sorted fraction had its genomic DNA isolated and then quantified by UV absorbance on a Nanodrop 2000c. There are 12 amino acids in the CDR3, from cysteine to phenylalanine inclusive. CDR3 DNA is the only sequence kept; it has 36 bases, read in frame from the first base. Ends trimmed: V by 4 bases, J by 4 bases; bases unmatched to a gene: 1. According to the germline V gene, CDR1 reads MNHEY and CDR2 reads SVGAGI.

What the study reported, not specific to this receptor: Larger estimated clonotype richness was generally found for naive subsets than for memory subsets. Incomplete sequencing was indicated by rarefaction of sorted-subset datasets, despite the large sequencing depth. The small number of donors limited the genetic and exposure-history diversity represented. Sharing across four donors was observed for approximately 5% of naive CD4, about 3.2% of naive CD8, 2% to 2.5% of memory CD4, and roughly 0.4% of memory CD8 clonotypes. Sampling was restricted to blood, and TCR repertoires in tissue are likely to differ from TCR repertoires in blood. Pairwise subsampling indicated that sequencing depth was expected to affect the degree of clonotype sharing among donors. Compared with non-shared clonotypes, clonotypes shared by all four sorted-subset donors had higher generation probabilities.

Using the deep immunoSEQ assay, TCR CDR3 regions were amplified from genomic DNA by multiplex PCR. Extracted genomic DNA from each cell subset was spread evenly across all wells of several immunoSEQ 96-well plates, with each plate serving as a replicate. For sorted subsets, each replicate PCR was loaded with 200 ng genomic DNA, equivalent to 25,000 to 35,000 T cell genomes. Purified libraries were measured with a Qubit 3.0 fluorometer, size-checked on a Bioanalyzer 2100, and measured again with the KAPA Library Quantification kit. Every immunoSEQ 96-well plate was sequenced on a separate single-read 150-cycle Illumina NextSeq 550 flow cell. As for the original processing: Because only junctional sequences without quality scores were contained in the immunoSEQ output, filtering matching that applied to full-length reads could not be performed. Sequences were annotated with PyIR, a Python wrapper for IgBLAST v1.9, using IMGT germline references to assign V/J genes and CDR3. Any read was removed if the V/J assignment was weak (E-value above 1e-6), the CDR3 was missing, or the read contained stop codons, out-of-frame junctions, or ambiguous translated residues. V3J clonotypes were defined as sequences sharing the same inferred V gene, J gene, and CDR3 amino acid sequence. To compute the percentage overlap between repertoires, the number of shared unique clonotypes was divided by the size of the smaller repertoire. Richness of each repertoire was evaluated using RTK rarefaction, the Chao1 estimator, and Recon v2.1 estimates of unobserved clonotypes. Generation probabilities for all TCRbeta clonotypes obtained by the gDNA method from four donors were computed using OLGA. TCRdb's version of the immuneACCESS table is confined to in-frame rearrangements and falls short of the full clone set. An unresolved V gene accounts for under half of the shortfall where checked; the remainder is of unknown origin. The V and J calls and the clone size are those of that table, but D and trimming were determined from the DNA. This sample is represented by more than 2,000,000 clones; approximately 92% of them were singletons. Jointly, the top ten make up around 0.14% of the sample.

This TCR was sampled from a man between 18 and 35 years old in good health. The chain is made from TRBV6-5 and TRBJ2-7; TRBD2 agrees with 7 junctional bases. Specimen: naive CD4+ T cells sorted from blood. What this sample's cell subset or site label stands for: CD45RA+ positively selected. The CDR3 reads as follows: CASSWGGYEQYF. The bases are TGTGCCAGCAGTTGGGGGGGATACGAGCAGTACTTC.